This T cell receptor beta chain originates from a study of blood T cell repertoires in COVID-19. The wider study: COVID-19 samples, acute and convalescent, were from the United States, Italy and Spain. Sources were T cells, B-cell-depleted T cells, or PBMCs; the material itself was cDNA or gDNA.

On this clone itself: The limits of the CDR3 on the DNA are not certain, so only TCRdb's listed CDR3 is given.

Germline V gene sequence: CDR1 SGHRS, CDR2 YFSETQ. Both ends counted, the CDR3 spans 16 residues. Study processing details: Amplification from reference gene primers served as the basis for estimated nucleated cell counts. TCRdb's table, derived via immunoSEQ multiplex PCR, lists solely in-frame clones and lacks some. V, J and clone size are taken as reported in that table, and D and trimming were inferred from the DNA itself. The repertoire holds some 150,000 clones, with less than 90% as singletons. Material: peripheral blood. The rearrangement joins TRBV5-1 to TRBJ2-2; TRBD2 is taken as the D call from the table, unchecked against the DNA. The origin of this receptor is a human donor in a cohort sampled during active COVID-19. CDR3 protein: CASSSSRGWNTGELFF.